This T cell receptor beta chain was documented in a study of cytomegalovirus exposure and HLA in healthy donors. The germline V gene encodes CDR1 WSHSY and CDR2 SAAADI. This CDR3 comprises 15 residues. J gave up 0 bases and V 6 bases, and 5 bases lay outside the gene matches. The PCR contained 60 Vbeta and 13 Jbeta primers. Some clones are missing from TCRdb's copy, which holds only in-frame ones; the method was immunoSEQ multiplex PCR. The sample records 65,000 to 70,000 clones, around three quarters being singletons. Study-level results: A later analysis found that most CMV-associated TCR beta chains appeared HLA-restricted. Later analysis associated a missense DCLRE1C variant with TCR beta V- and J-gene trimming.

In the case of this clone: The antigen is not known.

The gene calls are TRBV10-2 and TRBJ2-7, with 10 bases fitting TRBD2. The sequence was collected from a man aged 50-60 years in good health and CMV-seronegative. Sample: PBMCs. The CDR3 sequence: CASRSSGSYSYEQYF. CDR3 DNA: TGCGCCAGCAGGTCTAGCGGGAGTTACTCCTACGAGCAGTACTTC.